This TCR beta chain is drawn from a study of graft-versus-host responses after intestinal transplantation (dated by TCRdb to the early 2020s). In terms of the full investigation: Multivisceral, liver-intestinal, or isolated intestinal transplants were received by the recipients. Samples from a few later patients were sequenced in-house on an Illumina MiSeq with MiXCR processing rather than by the commercial service. All recipients received anti-thymocyte globulin induction followed by maintenance tacrolimus and steroids for around 3 years. The cohort enrolled fewer than 25 intestinal transplant recipients including one retransplant, and a few patients lacking pretransplant specimens were excluded. A peak of at least 4% donor T cells among recipient peripheral blood mononuclear cells was the definition used for donor T cell macrochimerism. After intestinal transplantation, graft-versus-host and host-versus-graft alloreactive T cell clones in the graft, circulation and bone marrow were tracked using bulk TCR-beta CDR3 sequencing. To identify alloreactive clones, pre-transplant mixed lymphocyte reaction products were sequenced and then compared with unstimulated pre-transplant donor and recipient T cells.

The germline V gene gives CDR1 as SGHRS and CDR2 as YFSETQ. The junction shows trimming of 0 bases on V and 4 bases on J, plus 4 bases between the germline ends. The CDR3 runs 12 residues from the cysteine to the phenylalanine. Only CDR3 DNA remains: 36 bases, in frame from the first base. Receptor libraries were prepared by the immunoSEQ multiplex PCR assay. In most patients, genomic DNA was isolated using the Qiagen DNeasy Blood and Tissue Kit and sent frozen to Adaptive Biotechnologies for TCR sequencing. For most patients, high-throughput TCR-beta CDR3 sequencing of genomic DNA was performed by Adaptive Biotechnologies. The study's processing was this. Adaptive's ImmunoSEQ software supplied the TCR sequencing data for more than 15 patients, while MiXCR and VDJtools were used to process three other patients. To correct CD4 versus CD8 sorting errors, sequences present in both subsets at a frequency ratio below 5:1 were removed. CDR3 nucleotide sequences shared between donor and recipient were removed because the origin of such sequences could not be assigned. To be classed as alloreactive, a clone needed at least 2-fold expansion over unstimulated cells and a minimum CFSE-low frequency of 0.002% (template counts) or 0.001% (read counts). Mappable clones were those detected in sequenced pre-transplant spleen, lymph node, or MLR CFSE-low populations of the donor or recipient. The cumulative frequency of alloreactive clones was calculated as a percentage of all sequences, weighted by copy number. This immuneACCESS table, as held by TCRdb, lists in-frame sequences with V and J called but not all clones. Of the missing ones, under half trace to an unresolved V gene in checked studies; the others have no known cause. D and trimming were read from the DNA, whereas the V and J calls and clone size are those reported in that table. This sample has about 120,000 clones in its table, and 85% to 95% of those were observed once. The ten top clones hold 3% to 3.5% of the sample.

Results the study describes overall, beyond this receptor: Peak levels of circulating GvH clones were associated with declines in HvG clones early after transplant. GvH clones turned up in recipient bone marrow, with some appearing earlier in ileal mucosa or blood, a pattern consistent with an intestinal mucosal origin. The conclusions were limited by the relatively low number and heterogeneity of the intestinal transplant patients. High GvH to HvG T cell clonal ratios were observed in the allografts of patients with donor T cell macrochimerism.

As regards this clone: This clone's antigen is unknown. It has no much larger one-base neighbor in the sample; base qualities were not kept.

In the paper's terms, the time point label means: cells obtained before transplantation from donor or recipient. CD3+CD4+ and CD3+CD8+ populations were FACS-sorted from unstimulated pre-transplant donor and recipient cells taken from spleen or lymph nodes. The rearrangement combines TRBV5-1 with TRBJ1-1; the D gene cannot be resolved reliably. Sequencing used unstimulated CD8+ T cells sorted from spleen or lymph node cells, obtained before intestinal transplant. The receptor was isolated from a human donor who received an intestinal transplant. The CDR3 reads CASSLGVTEAFF. The DNA sequence is TGCGCCAGCAGCTTGGGGGTCACTGAAGCTTTCTTT.